This T cell receptor (beta chain) came from a study of beta chain features in type 1 diabetes. Whole-study context: Healthy donors resembled patients in age, gender and cell yields.

The sample holds a few counts of this clone. Its cognate antigen is unknown. Other DNA sequences in the same sample also yield this CDR3. The CDR3 has 13 amino acids. The junction had 3 bases not matched to a gene; V was cut back by 6 bases and J by 4 bases. From germline, CDR1 is SNHLY and CDR2 FYNNEI. Findings and limits, study-wide: Naive, central memory and Treg TCRB repertoires seemed to resemble each other more closely in patients than they did in healthy donors. Patients and controls would share equally any PCR tilt toward shorter templates.

Expressed TCRB transcripts were sequenced because the entire RNA isolate underwent reverse transcription. Regulatory, naive and central memory T cell samples averaged approximately 3.5 million reads. Sequencing used immunoSEQ multiplex PCR; TCRdb keeps in-frame clones, though not all of them. The profile shows about 340,000 clones, around 8% of them singletons. The chain employs TRBV2 and TRBJ2-7; 10 bases map to TRBD1. The sequence was collected from a young woman in good health. The sequenced sample was central memory CD4+ T cells from blood. The CDR3 region has the DNA TGTGCCAGCAGCAGGGACAGGGGTTACGAGCAGTACTTC. The encoded protein is CASSRDRGYEQYF.